This T cell receptor (beta chain) was identified in a study of T cells in Graves' hyperthyroidism and ophthalmopathy. The germline V gene has CDR1 SGHTA and CDR2 FQGNSA. J gave up 1 base and V 5 bases, and 8 bases lay outside the gene matches. There are 16 residues in the CDR3. RNA transcripts provided the source from which TCR beta CDR3 regions were amplified. With the HTBI primer set, the TCR CDR3 went through a first round of RT-PCR. TCRdb re-analysed the multiplex PCR reads in MiXCR, keeping a single row per CDR3 protein. The repertoire holds about 380,000 distinct CDR3 sequences, with about 14% as singletons. In its sample, this clonotype was seen many times.

The rearrangement links TRBV7-2 to TRBJ2-1, with TRBD2 identical over 7 bases. Sequenced material: blood. This TCR derives from a man aged 25-45 years with Graves' hyperthyroidism that later progressed to Graves' ophthalmopathy. CDR3 protein: CASSLIPGLSYNEQFF. The CDR3 bases are TGTGCCAGCAGCCTAATCCCGGGACTATCCTACAATGAGCAGTTCTTC.